This entry lists 13 T cell receptor beta chains sequenced from one sample in a study of cytomegalovirus exposure and HLA in healthy donors. Amplification used 60 Vbeta primers and 13 Jbeta primers. Here immunoSEQ multiplex PCR was the method, and the copy in TCRdb shows in-frame clones only, minus some. This sample yields roughly 80,000 clones, of which around 74% are seen a single time; 6.2% belongs to the top ten. Sample: PBMCs. The receptors stem from a woman between 50 and 59 years old in good health and CMV-seropositive.

The CDR3 here is CASSIWGQGEGYTF. Written as DNA, the CDR3 is TGTGCCAGTAGTATTTGGGGACAGGGAGAGGGCTACACCTTC. The chain is built from TRBV19 and TRBJ1-2; 9 bases fit TRBD1. The length of the CDR3 is 14 residues. Trimming took 3 bases from V and 8 from J; bases not matched to a gene: 7. Germline CDR1 is LNHDA and CDR2 is SQIVND (reference sequence).

The chain employs TRBV27 and TRBJ2-5; 11 bases line up with TRBD2. The junction had 10 bases not matched to a gene; V was cut back by 8 bases and J by 2 bases. Germline CDR1 and CDR2: MNHEY and SMNVEV (reference sequence). This CDR3 has 16 residues. The CDR3 here is CASGVGTSGPQETQYF. CDR3 DNA: TGTGCCAGCGGGGTCGGGACTAGCGGCCCACAAGAGACCCAGTACTTC.

CDR3 DNA sequence: TGTGCCAGCAGCGTAGGTGGGAGGGCCACGAATGAGCAGTTCTTC. Encoded protein: CASSVGGRATNEQFF. The chain is built from TRBV9 and TRBJ2-1; TRBD2 agrees at 7 bases. CDR3 length equals 15 residues. J gave up 7 bases and V 0 bases, and 7 bases lay outside the gene matches. CDR1 is SGDLS, CDR2 YYNGEE, per germline.

As concerns this clone: At one boundary the junction diverges from the germline segment, which might be a read error. The rearrangement joins TRBV7-9 to TRBJ2-7; 7 bases map to TRBD1. CDR3 length equals 15 residues. Germline V CDR1 and CDR2: SEHNR, FQNEAQ (reference sequence). The CDR3 reads CASSLGRGSSYEQHF. The DNA for the CDR3 is TGTGCCAGCAGCTTAGGCAGGGGGAGCTCCTACGAGCAGCACTTC. Looking up the rest from reference TRBV7-9 and TRBJ2-7 gives the full variable domain: DTGVSQNPRHKITKRGQNVTFRCDPISEHNRLYWYRQTLGQGPEFLTYFQNEAQLEKSRLLSDRFSAERPKGSFSTLEIQRTEQGDSAMYLCASSLGRGSSYEQHFGPGTRLTVT.

This chain joins TRBV10-1 and TRBJ2-7; TRBD2 is a possible D gene (6 bases). Germline CDR1 is WNHNN and CDR2 is SYGVQD (reference sequence). V was cut by 3 bases and J by 5 bases, with 8 bases left in between. This CDR3 is built from 12 residues. The CDR3 DNA reads as TGCGCCAGCAGTGACTGGAGGGACGAGCAGTACTTC. This gives the protein CASSDWRDEQYF.

The gene calls are TRBV7-9 and TRBJ2-7, with a possible D match to TRBD1 (5 bases). CDR1 is SEHNR, CDR2 FQNEAQ, per germline (reference sequence). Trimming left V 2 bases short and J 4 bases short, with 12 bases between. CDR3 length: 14 amino acids. The CDR3 loop is CASSLNTGSYEQYF. CDR3 bases: TGTGCCAGCAGCTTAAACACAGGATCTTACGAGCAGTACTTC. Full variable domain (missing parts from reference TRBV7-9 and TRBJ2-7): DTGVSQNPRHKITKRGQNVTFRCDPISEHNRLYWYRQTLGQGPEFLTYFQNEAQLEKSRLLSDRFSAERPKGSFSTLEIQRTEQGDSAMYLCASSLNTGSYEQYFGPGTRLTVT.

This clone was seen a few times. This chain uses TRBV27 with TRBJ2-2, with 9 bases lining up with TRBD2. Germline CDR1 is MNHEY and CDR2 is SMNVEV (reference sequence). CDR3 length: 18 amino acids. V gave up 5 bases and J gave up 5 bases; unmatched junction bases: 15. The CDR3 protein is CASSNPRSSGSGTGELFF. The CDR3 nucleotides read TGTGCCAGCAGTAACCCTAGGAGTAGCGGGAGTGGAACCGGGGAGCTGTTTTTT.

A few counts support this clone. The chain carries TRBV11-2 and TRBJ1-2; a possible D gene is TRBD1 (5 bases). Trimming took off 2 bases at V and 4 bases at J, with 11 bases between the two ends. Germline V gene data show CDR1 as SGHAT and CDR2 as FQNNGV. The CDR3 runs 14 residues. CDR3 DNA: TGTGCCAGCAGCTTATATAAGGGGTTCTATGGCTACACCTTC. Its translation: CASSLYKGFYGYTF.

The rearrangement uses TRBV19 and TRBJ1-5; 8 nucleotides match TRBD1. This CDR3 comprises 17 residues. Trimming removed 5 bases from V and 4 bases from J; junction bases left unmatched: 13. Germline assignment: CDR1 LNHDA and CDR2 SQIVND (reference sequence). In DNA form, the CDR3 reads TGTGCCAGTAGTCCTCGAGGCAGGGGGCGTTCAAATCAGCCCCAGCATTTT. This codes for CASSPRGRGRSNQPQHF.

V and J are TRBV27 and TRBJ1-5; the D gene is possibly TRBD1 (5 bases). Trimming removed 6 bases from V and 2 bases from J, with 11 bases in between. This CDR3 has 14 residues. CDR1 and CDR2 (germline): MNHEY, SMNVEV (reference sequence). In nucleotides, the CDR3 is TGTGCCAGCAGACCAACAGGTGGCAATCAGCCCCAGCATTTT. Protein sequence: CASRPTGGNQPQHF.

The chain couples TRBV30 to TRBJ2-1, with TRBD2 matching over 7 bases. The CDR3 is 14 amino acids. Germline CDR1 and CDR2: GTSNPN and SVGIG (reference sequence). V lost 3 bases to trimming and J lost 3 bases; unmatched junction nucleotides: 5. This CDR3 reads CAWRFRDYYNEQFF. CDR3 nucleotide sequence: TGTGCCTGGAGATTCCGGGACTACTACAATGAGCAGTTCTTC.

This rearrangement joins TRBV4-1 to TRBJ2-3; 9 positions match TRBD1. V shed 2 bases and J 3 bases; nucleotides not matched to a gene: 9. In germline, CDR1 is MGHRA, CDR2 YSYEKL. The CDR3 runs 17 residues. The CDR3 spells CASSQTPYRGLTDTQYF. CDR3 nucleotides: TGCGCCAGCAGCCAAACACCATACAGGGGGCTGACAGATACGCAGTATTTT.

This clone is a singleton in its sample. V is TRBV6-5 and J is TRBJ2-7; 8 nucleotides match TRBD2. The CDR3 is 13 amino acids. Trimming took 6 bases from V and 2 from J; bases not matched to a gene: 3. Germline CDR1 and CDR2: MNHEY and SVGAGI. CDR3 protein: CASRPSGPYEQYF. In DNA, the CDR3 is TGTGCCAGCAGGCCTAGCGGGCCCTACGAGCAGTACTTC.